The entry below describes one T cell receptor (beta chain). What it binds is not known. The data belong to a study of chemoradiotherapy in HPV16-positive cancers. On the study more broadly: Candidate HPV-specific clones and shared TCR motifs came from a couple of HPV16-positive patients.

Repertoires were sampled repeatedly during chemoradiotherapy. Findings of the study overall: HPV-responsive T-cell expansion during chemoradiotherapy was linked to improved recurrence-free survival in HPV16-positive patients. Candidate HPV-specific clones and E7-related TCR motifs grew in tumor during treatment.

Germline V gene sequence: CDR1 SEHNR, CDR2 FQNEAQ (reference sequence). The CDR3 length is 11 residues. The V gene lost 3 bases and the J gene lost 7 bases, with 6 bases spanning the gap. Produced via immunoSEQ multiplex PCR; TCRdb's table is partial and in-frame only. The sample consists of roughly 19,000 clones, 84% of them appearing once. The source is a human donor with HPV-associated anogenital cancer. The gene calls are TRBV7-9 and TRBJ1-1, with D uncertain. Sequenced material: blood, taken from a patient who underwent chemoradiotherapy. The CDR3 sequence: CASSFTDEAFF. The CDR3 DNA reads TGTGCCAGCAGCTTTACAGATGAAGCTTTCTTT.